This entry lists 8 T cell receptor beta chains sequenced from one sample in a study of cytomegalovirus exposure and HLA in healthy donors. Libraries were prepared by immunoSEQ multiplex PCR; TCRdb keeps only in-frame clonotypes and omits some of them. The sample contains 180,000 or so clones, around nine tenths of which appear only once. The specimen was PBMCs. The receptor source for this set is a man between 18 and 29 years old in good health and CMV-seropositive.

The rearrangement uses TRBV5-1 and TRBJ2-2, with D perhaps TRBD1 (5 bases). Germline V lookup: CDR1 SGHRS, CDR2 YFSETQ. The CDR3 spans 13 residues. Between the trimmed V and J ends, which lost 0 bases and 7 bases, there was a span of 7 bases. The DNA for the CDR3 is TGCGCCAGCAGCTTGGGACAGTTCGGGGAGCTGTTTTTT. The encoded protein is CASSLGQFGELFF.

The sample holds a few counts of this clone. V gene TRBV7-9 combines with J gene TRBJ1-2, with 11 bases that match TRBD1. V lost 1 base to trimming and J lost 4 bases; unmatched junction nucleotides: 2. The length of the CDR3 is 15 residues. Germline V gene data show CDR1 as SEHNR and CDR2 as FQNEAQ (reference sequence). CDR3 nucleotides: TGTGCCAGCAGCTTAGTCGGGACAGGGGGCTATGGCTACACCTTC. Amino acids: CASSLVGTGGYGYTF.

The rearrangement links TRBV4-3 to TRBJ1-2, with 7 bases that match TRBD1. The trim removed 0 bases at V and 5 bases at J, leaving 12 bases unmatched. This CDR3 region has 17 residues. Germline V gene lookup returns CDR1 LGHNA and CDR2 YSLEER. As DNA, the CDR3 is TGCGCCAGCAGCCAAGATCCAGGGGGGTCATCCCTTTATGGCTACACCTTC. It encodes CASSQDPGGSSLYGYTF.

The CDR3 protein is CASSINPGQGAYEQYF. The CDR3 nucleotides read TGCGCCAGCAGCATAAATCCGGGACAGGGGGCTTACGAGCAGTACTTC. The V gene is TRBV5-1, the J gene TRBJ2-7; 12 bases are shared with TRBD1. The CDR3 contains 16 residues. With V trimmed by 4 bases and J by 4 bases, 9 bases remained unmatched. Germline V gene lookup returns CDR1 SGHRS and CDR2 YFSETQ.

This clone was counted a single time. The chain links TRBV7-9 to TRBJ2-1; the D gene is possibly TRBD2 (6 bases). This CDR3 has 16 residues. CDR1 and CDR2 from the germline V gene are SEHNR and FQNEAQ (reference sequence). The germline V and J ends were trimmed by 2 bases and 0 bases, with 11 bases remaining between them. CDR3 sequence reads: CASSLRGRGSYNEQFF. The CDR3 nucleotides read TGTGCCAGCAGCTTACGGGGGAGAGGCTCCTACAATGAGCAGTTCTTC.

The chain links TRBV6-1 to TRBJ1-2; D unclear. Germline CDR1 and CDR2: MNHNS and SASEGT. The V and J ends lost 7 bases and 2 bases respectively, with 8 bases between them. The CDR3 has 12 amino acids. CDR3 amino acids: CASIDINYGYTF. The CDR3 coding sequence is TGTGCCAGCATAGACATCAACTATGGCTACACCTTC.

The chain carries TRBV28 and TRBJ2-7, with 11 bases that match TRBD1. This CDR3 contains 16 residues. V gave up 7 bases and J gave up 4 bases; unmatched junction bases: 12. Germline lookup yields CDR1 MDHEN and CDR2 SYDVKM. The CDR3 DNA reads as TGTGCCAGCACCCTTGGGACAGGGGGATCAGGGTACGAGCAGTACTTC. Translated: CASTLGTGGSGYEQYF.

J is TRBJ2-3 and V is TRBV11-2; TRBD2 agrees at 9 bases. The germline V gene has CDR1 SGHAT and CDR2 FQNNGV. V shed 5 bases, J shed 2 bases, and the junction held 8 bases outside the gene matches. There are 16 residues in the CDR3. The CDR3 nucleotides are TGTGCCAGCAGCGGAAACCTAGCGGGGACCACAGATACGCAGTATTTT. Protein product: CASSGNLAGTTDTQYF.